A selection of T cell receptor beta chains follows, all from one sample in a study of T cell responses to AZD1222 COVID-19 vaccine. The table came from immunoSEQ multiplex PCR; TCRdb's copy has only in-frame clones and leaves some out. The sample carries around 58,000 clones, about 80% recorded once. The specimen comprised peripheral blood, sampled on day 0 of AZD1222 vaccination. These receptors were obtained from an adult in good health. The CDR3 runs from the conserved cysteine through the conserved F or W. Fields, in order: clone size, J gene, D gene, V gene, CDR3 DNA, CDR3 protein. The D gene is left open where the match is weak. Expanded clones are given a class, and other clones once, few, many or no size at all.

once,TRBJ1-5,.,TRBV6-5,TGTGCCAGCCGGGAGTCGAATCAGCCCCAGCATTTT,CASRESNQPQHF
.,TRBJ2-7,TRBD2,TRBV9,TGTGCCAGCAGCGTAGTGGCTAGCGGGGGTGACGAGCAGTACTTC,CASSVVASGGDEQYF
.,TRBJ2-4,.,TRBV5-5,TGTGCCAGCAGGGTTAGGGTGTCGAATGTGTTGGCGTACTTC,CASRVRVSNVLAYF
once,TRBJ2-3,.,TRBV29-1,TGCAGCGTTGTTGGGAGTCAGGCTAAATCAGATACGCAGTATTTT,CSVVGSQAKSDTQYF
.,TRBJ1-1,.,TRBV29-1,TGCAGCGTTGATGAGTACACTGAAGCTTTCTTT,CSVDEYTEAFF
.,TRBJ2-1,.,TRBV4-3,TGCGCCAGCAGCCAGTATGGAGTAGCGAGCTCCTACAATGAGCAGTTCTTC,CASSQYGVASSYNEQFF
.,TRBJ2-1,.,TRBV5-1,TGCGCCAGCAGCCGGGACTTCATGGACAATGAGCAGTTCTTC,CASSRDFMDNEQFF
once,TRBJ1-2,.,TRBV4-3,TGCGCCAGCAGCCAACTTACGGGGAGGAGCTACACCTTC,CASSQLTGRSYTF
.,TRBJ2-3,.,TRBV9,TGTGCCAGCAGCGTATTGTCGGCCAGGGGTGTCACAGATACGCAGTATTTT,CASSVLSARGVTDTQYF
.,TRBJ2-1,TRBD2,TRBV7-8,TGTGCCAGCAGCCGCGGGCGGGGGGACAATGAGCAGTTCTTC,CASSRGRGDNEQFF
few,TRBJ1-1,.,TRBV28,TGTGCCATCGGACAGACATTTGGAGCTTTCTTT,CAIGQTFGAFF
.,TRBJ2-7,.,TRBV7-9,TGTGCCAGCAGCTTAGTTTCCTACGAGCAGTACTTC,CASSLVSYEQYF
.,TRBJ1-5,.,TRBV7-9,TGTGCCAGCAGCTTAGCAGGCAGCAATCAGCCCCAGCATTTT,CASSLAGSNQPQHF
.,TRBJ1-2,.,TRBV7-3,TGTGCCAGCAGCTTATCGGCGGAAAGCTTCTATGGCTACACCTTC,CASSLSAESFYGYTF
.,TRBJ1-1,TRBD1,TRBV29-1,TGCAGCGTTTCCGGGACAGGGGGGACTGAAGCTTTCTTT,CSVSGTGGTEAFF
.,TRBJ2-3,TRBD1,TRBV15,TGTGCCACCAGCAGGGGGGACAGGGGCACAGATACGCAGTATTTT,CATSRGDRGTDTQYF
.,TRBJ2-1,TRBD2,TRBV19,TGTGCCAGTAGTCTAGCGGGAGGGGGGCAGTTCTTC,CASSLAGGGQFF
.,TRBJ2-1,.,TRBV6-5,TGTGCCAGCAGTCAGAAGGGGCGATATTCTCAGTTCTTC,CASSQKGRYSQFF
.,TRBJ1-1,.,TRBV19,TGTGCCAGTAGTATTGAGGGCACTGAAGCTTTCTTT,CASSIEGTEAFF
.,TRBJ1-5,.,TRBV2,TGTGCCAGCAGTGGACAGAATAGCAATCAGCCCCAGCATTTT,CASSGQNSNQPQHF
.,TRBJ1-2,TRBD1,TRBV5-1,TGCGCCAGCAGCCCCCGGACAGGAAACTATGGCTACACCTTC,CASSPRTGNYGYTF
once,TRBJ2-3,.,TRBV2,TGTGCCAGCAGTGAAGATTTGGGGGCAGGGGATACGCAGTATTTT,CASSEDLGAGDTQYF
.,TRBJ2-5,.,TRBV5-5,TGTGCCAGCAGCTTCGGACCCCGAGGGGAGACCCAGTACTTC,CASSFGPRGETQYF
.,TRBJ2-2,TRBD1,TRBV9,TGTGCCAGCAGCGGACGGGACAGGGCAGCCGGGGAGCTGTTTTTT,CASSGRDRAAGELFF
.,TRBJ2-1,.,TRBV5-4,TGTGCCAGCAGCGGTGAGGTTTGGGCGGGAGAGCAGTTCTTC,CASSGEVWAGEQFF
.,TRBJ2-2,.,TRBV12-3/TRBV12-4,TGTGCCAGCAGAATCAATTCCCCCGGGGAGCTGTTTTTT,CASRINSPGELFF
.,TRBJ1-2,TRBD1,TRBV28,TGTGCCAGCAGTTCTCCGTGGACAGGGCAAAGCTATGGCTACACCTTC,CASSSPWTGQSYGYTF
.,TRBJ1-1,TRBD1,TRBV11-2,TGTGCCAGCAGCTTCCGGGACAGGGGGATGAACACTGAAGCTTTCTTT,CASSFRDRGMNTEAFF
.,TRBJ1-2,.,TRBV6-2/TRBV6-3,TGTGCCAGCAGTTATGGGTGGGTCAGCTCCGACTATGGCTACACCTTC,CASSYGWVSSDYGYTF
.,TRBJ1-2,.,TRBV5-1,TGCGCCAGCAGCTTAGGGGGTGGCTACACCTTC,CASSLGGGYTF
.,TRBJ1-2,.,TRBV9,TGTGCCAGCAGCGTAGAGGGAAGATTTAACTATGGCTACACCTTC,CASSVEGRFNYGYTF
.,TRBJ1-6,TRBD1,TRBV28,TGTGCCAGCAGTACGTATCGACTGAGACGAAGACAGGGCTATAATTCACCCCTCCACTTT,CASSTYRLRRRQGYNSPLHF
.,TRBJ1-5,TRBD1,TRBV6-5,TGTGCCAGCAGGGGGGCGGGACAGGGGAATCAGCCCCAGCATTTT,CASRGAGQGNQPQHF
.,TRBJ2-2,TRBD2,TRBV4-1,TGCGCCAGCAGCCAAGGGGTAGCGGGAGGGCCTGCCGGGGAGCTGTTTTTT,CASSQGVAGGPAGELFF
.,TRBJ2-7,TRBD2,TRBV4-1,TGCGCCAGCAGCCGGGGACTAGCGGGAGACGCGGAAGAGCAGTACTTC,CASSRGLAGDAEEQYF
.,TRBJ1-1,.,TRBV4-3,TGCGCCAGCAGCCAAGGGGGATATTACACTGAAGCTTTCTTT,CASSQGGYYTEAFF
.,TRBJ2-2,.,TRBV9,TGTGCCAGCAGCGTAGTTAGGGACACCGGGGAGCTGTTTTTT,CASSVVRDTGELFF
.,TRBJ1-5,TRBD1,TRBV6-4,TGTGCCAGCAGTGCCTCCGGGACAGGGGTGGTGAGTCAGCCCCAGCATTTT,CASSASGTGVVSQPQHF
once,TRBJ1-1,.,TRBV6-5,TGTGCCAGCAGTTCAGGTACCAGTGAAGCTTTCTTT,CASSSGTSEAFF
.,TRBJ2-1,TRBD2,TRBV29-1,TGCAGCGCGGGACTAGCGGGACCCAATGAGCAGTTCTTC,CSAGLAGPNEQFF
once,TRBJ1-2,TRBD1,TRBV19,TGTGCCAGTAACCCGACAGGGCTGGGCTATGGCTACACCTTC,CASNPTGLGYGYTF
.,TRBJ1-5,TRBD1,TRBV19,TGTGCCAGTAACCCACAGGGGGCTCAGCCCCAGCATTTT,CASNPQGAQPQHF
.,TRBJ1-2,TRBD1,TRBV28,TGTGCCAGCACCAAAATCGCAGGGGGGAGAGGCTACACCTTC,CASTKIAGGRGYTF
.,TRBJ1-5,TRBD1,TRBV3-1/TRBV3-2,TGTGCCAGCAGCCAACAGACAGGGGGTAACAATCAGCCCCAGCATTTT,CASSQQTGGNNQPQHF
.,TRBJ1-2,.,TRBV14,TGTGCCAGCAGCCAAGATCTGGGAGCGGGCGGCTACACCTTC,CASSQDLGAGGYTF
.,TRBJ1-2,.,TRBV3-1/TRBV3-2,TGTGCCAGCAGCCTAGACAGACTCTATGGCTACACCTTC,CASSLDRLYGYTF
.,TRBJ2-2,TRBD1,TRBV9,TGTGCCAGCAGCGTTACAGGGGGTGCGAACACCGGGGAGCTGTTTTTT,CASSVTGGANTGELFF
once,TRBJ2-6,.,TRBV18,TGTGCCAGCTCACCAAAGGTCTCTTGGGGACCTGGGGCCAACGTCCTGACTTTC,CASSPKVSWGPGANVLTF
.,TRBJ2-7,TRBD1,TRBV27,TGTGCCAGCAAGGTGGACTCCGGACAGGGAACCTACGAGCAGTACTTC,CASKVDSGQGTYEQYF
.,TRBJ2-4,.,TRBV7-8,TGTGCCAGCAGCCAAGGGGTGGCCAAAAACATTCAGTACTTC,CASSQGVAKNIQYF
.,TRBJ2-1,.,TRBV7-2,TGTGCCAGCAGCTTAGAGGTCTACAATGAGCAGTTCTTC,CASSLEVYNEQFF
.,TRBJ1-1,TRBD1,TRBV18,TGTGCCAGCTCATCCGGGACAGGGAACACTGAAGCTTTCTTT,CASSSGTGNTEAFF
.,TRBJ2-7,TRBD2,TRBV30,TGTGCCTGGAGTGTATTGTTTAGCGGGAGTGGGGGGTCCTACGAGCAGTACTTC,CAWSVLFSGSGGSYEQYF
.,TRBJ2-1,.,TRBV7-9,TGTGCCAGCAGCAAGGGACTGCGAAACAACAATGAGCAGTTCTTC,CASSKGLRNNNEQFF
.,TRBJ1-1,.,TRBV6-1,TGTGCCAGCAGTTCGATCAAGAACACTGAAGCTTTCTTT,CASSSIKNTEAFF
.,TRBJ2-2,.,TRBV12-3/TRBV12-4,TGTGCCAACCAACGGGGGAACACCGGGGAGCTGTTTTTT,CANQRGNTGELFF
.,TRBJ1-4,.,TRBV19,TGTGCCAGTAGAGCGGATACGGCAACTAATGAAAAACTGTTTTTT,CASRADTATNEKLFF
.,TRBJ2-1,.,TRBV5-1,TGCGCCAGCAAGGTGTACGCCGGGAGCTCCTACAATGAGCAGTTCTTC,CASKVYAGSSYNEQFF
.,TRBJ1-1,.,TRBV2,TGTGCCAGCAGCGCGGGTCCATCCCGGCCTTACTACACTGAAGCTTTCTTT,CASSAGPSRPYYTEAFF
.,TRBJ1-2,.,TRBV5-4,TGTGCCAGCAGCTTGGTGGGGCTAAATAACTATGGCTACACCTTC,CASSLVGLNNYGYTF